Below, 8 T cell receptor beta chains from the same sample are listed, as sequenced in a study of T cells in Graves' hyperthyroidism and ophthalmopathy. Amplified regions were TCR beta CDR3 sequences from RNA transcripts. The HTBI set primed first-round TCR CDR3 RT-PCR. TCRdb used MiXCR to reprocess the multiplex PCR reads, holding one entry per CDR3 protein. The repertoire has roughly 380,000 distinct CDR3 sequences, over 15% of them found once; the top ten carry 15% to 19%. The sample taken for sequencing was blood. The receptors derive from a woman aged 40 to 50 with Graves' ophthalmopathy.

This clonotype was counted ten times or more. The V and J genes are TRBV4-1 and TRBJ2-7; D perhaps matches TRBD2 (5 bases). The CDR3 is 15 amino acids. From germline, CDR1 is MGHRA and CDR2 YSYEKL. V gave up 0 bases and J gave up 7 bases, with 16 bases separating them. In DNA, the CDR3 is TGCGCCAGCAGCCAAGATGGGCGGGTGGGTATAGAGCAGTACTTC. It translates to CASSQDGRVGIEQYF.

This clonotype was recorded many times. The chain joins TRBV28 to TRBJ2-4; D gene unclear. Between the trimmed V and J ends, which lost 2 bases and 3 bases, there was a span of 14 bases. There are 16 residues in the CDR3. CDR1 is MDHEN, CDR2 SYDVKM, per germline. CDR3 amino acids: CASSLVPRRNKNIQYF. The CDR3 DNA is TGTGCCAGCAGTTTAGTTCCAAGGAGAAACAAAAACATTCAGTACTTC.

The chain couples TRBV6-1 to TRBJ1-2, with no clear D. Germline V gives CDR1 MNHNS, CDR2 SASEGT. V lost 8 bases to trimming and J lost 0 bases, with 10 bases between them. The CDR3 has 13 residues. The CDR3 region has the DNA TGTGCCAGCCGACCTACTTCTAACTATGGCTACACCTTC. It specifies CASRPTSNYGYTF.

This clonotype came up many times. The chain carries TRBV20-1 and TRBJ2-7; 10 bases fit TRBD1. Looked up from germline, CDR1 is DFQATT and CDR2 is SNEGSKA (reference sequence). This CDR3 comprises 16 residues. With V trimmed by 7 bases and J by 5 bases, 17 bases remained unmatched. Here the CDR3 reads CSVQPPGQGLKNEQYF. CDR3 coding DNA: TGCAGTGTTCAGCCGCCGGGACAGGGGTTGAAGAACGAGCAGTACTTC.

The chain links TRBV5-6 to TRBJ2-7; D is unclear. The CDR3 is 13 residues long. The V gene lost 2 bases and the J gene lost 7 bases, with 13 bases spanning the gap. In germline, CDR1 is SGHDT, CDR2 YYEEEE. CDR3 sequence (DNA): TGTGCCAGCAGCTTAGGCCAACTAAGGGAGCAGTACTTC. Protein product: CASSLGQLREQYF. The full variable domain, completed using reference TRBV5-6 and TRBJ2-7, is DAGVTQSPTHLIKTRGQQVTLRCSPKSGHDTVSWYQQALGQGPQFIFQYYEEEERQRGNFPDRFSGHQFPNYSSELNVNALLLGDSALYLCASSLGQLREQYFGPGTRLTVT.

This clonotype was seen many times. The J gene is TRBJ1-2, the V gene TRBV20-1, with no clear D. CDR3 length equals 14 residues. Looked up from germline, CDR1 is DFQATT and CDR2 is SNEGSKA (reference sequence). V was trimmed by 6 bases and J by 1 base, leaving 15 bases between them. The CDR3 is CSAAVGPDNYGYTF. DNA of the CDR3: TGCAGTGCCGCCGTGGGCCCGGATAACTATGGCTACACCTTC.

This chain uses TRBV28 with TRBJ1-2; D gene ambiguous. Germline lookup yields CDR1 MDHEN and CDR2 SYDVKM. V lost 6 bases and J lost 2, with 10 bases in between. The CDR3 is 13 residues long. The CDR3 protein is CASSSQINYGYTF. The DNA of the CDR3 is TGTGCCAGCAGCTCACAGATAAACTATGGCTACACCTTC.

This clonotype has at least ten counts. The genes are TRBV5-1 and TRBJ1-3; TRBD1 is a possible D gene (5 bases). V gave up 0 bases and J gave up 0 bases, with 10 bases separating them. The CDR3 covers 16 residues. Germline CDR1 and CDR2: SGHRS and YFSETQ. The CDR3 DNA reads as TGCGCCAGCAGCTTGGGGGGCCGATCCTCTGGAAACACCATATATTTT. Translated: CASSLGGRSSGNTIYF.